This T cell receptor (beta chain) is drawn from a study of blood T cell repertoires in COVID-19. Study summary: Italy, Spain and the United States were the sources of the convalescent and acute COVID-19 samples.

This CDR3 contains 12 residues. In germline, CDR1 is MDHEN, CDR2 SYDVKM. The ends were cut back, 7 bases at V and 3 bases at J, with 10 bases in the middle. Sequenced by immunoSEQ multiplex PCR; TCRdb stores in-frame clones only, minus some. Counted here are some 210,000 clones, 80% to 90% occurring once; the ten biggest clones make up approximately 5.1%. This chain connects TRBV28 to TRBJ2-7, with D hard to call. The specimen sequenced was peripheral blood. This receptor was obtained from a woman between 65 and 79 years old with active or convalescent COVID-19. DNA of the CDR3: TGTGCCAGCACCCTAACGGGCTACGAGCAGTACTTC. This encodes CASTLTGYEQYF.